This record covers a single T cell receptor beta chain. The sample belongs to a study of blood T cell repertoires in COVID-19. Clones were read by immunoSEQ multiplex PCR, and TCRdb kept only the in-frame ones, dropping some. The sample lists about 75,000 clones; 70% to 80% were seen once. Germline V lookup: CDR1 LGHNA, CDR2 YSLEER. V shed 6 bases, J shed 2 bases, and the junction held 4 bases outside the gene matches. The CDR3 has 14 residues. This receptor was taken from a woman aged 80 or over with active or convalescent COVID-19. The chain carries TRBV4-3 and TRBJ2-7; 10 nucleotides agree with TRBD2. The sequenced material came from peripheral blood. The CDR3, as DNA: TGCGCCAGCAGTGCTACTAGCGGGGCCTACGAGCAGTACTTC. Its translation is CASSATSGAYEQYF.